The 12 T cell receptor beta chains presented below share a single source sample, sequenced in a study of blood T cell repertoires in COVID-19. Assay used: immunoSEQ multiplex PCR; TCRdb lists only in-frame clones, some missing. The sample records around 470,000 clones, approximately 89% being singletons. The sequenced material came from peripheral blood. These receptors originate from a man younger than 35 with COVID-19, enrolled during active disease.

This chain joins TRBV29-1 and TRBJ1-4; 9 nucleotides align to TRBD1. This CDR3 spans 15 amino acids. Germline lookup yields CDR1 SQVTM and CDR2 ANQGSEA. V gave up 4 bases and J gave up 4 bases; unmatched junction bases: 7. Written as DNA, the CDR3 is TGCAGCGTTGCTTTGGGACAGGGACTTAATGAAAAACTGTTTTTT. This translates into CSVALGQGLNEKLFF.

V usage is TRBV10-1 and J usage is TRBJ1-1, with D perhaps TRBD1 (5 bases). Germline V gene data show CDR1 as WNHNN and CDR2 as SYGVQD (reference sequence). The CDR3 extends over 14 amino acids. Between the trimmed V and J ends, which lost 1 base and 7 bases, there was a span of 13 bases. CDR3 region: CASSEFGLGHEAFF. The CDR3 coding sequence is TGCGCCAGCAGTGAGTTTGGGCTCGGACATGAAGCTTTCTTT.

This chain links TRBV30 with TRBJ2-7; 7 nucleotides agree with TRBD2. Trimming took 1 base from V and 1 from J; bases not matched to a gene: 7. Germline CDR1 is GTSNPN and CDR2 is SVGIG (reference sequence). The CDR3 runs to 15 residues. The CDR3 sequence is CAWSGRLAASYEQYF. For the CDR3, the DNA is TGTGCCTGGAGTGGGAGGCTAGCGGCTTCCTACGAGCAGTACTTC.

This chain joins TRBV19 and TRBJ1-4; TRBD1 agrees at 7 bases. Germline lookup yields CDR1 LNHDA and CDR2 SQIVND (reference sequence). This CDR3 spans 14 amino acids. With 6 bases clipped from V and 5 bases from J, the junction kept 6 bases outside the gene matches. The CDR3 spells CASRWDRRNEKLFF. For the CDR3, the DNA is TGTGCCAGTAGATGGGACAGACGAAATGAAAAACTGTTTTTT.

The chain has TRBV5-6 and TRBJ1-5; D is unresolved. The CDR3 covers 13 residues. Germline V gives CDR1 SGHDT, CDR2 YYEEEE. V was pared by 4 bases and J by 5 bases, with 10 bases between. The CDR3 loop is CASSRQRDQPQHF. The CDR3 DNA reads TGTGCCAGCAGCCGGCAGAGGGATCAGCCCCAGCATTTT.

CDR3 amino acids: CASTMTGGLSGELFF. Written as DNA, the CDR3 is TGTGCCAGCACCATGACAGGGGGTTTGAGCGGGGAGCTGTTTTTT. The chain links TRBV7-8 to TRBJ2-2; 9 bases align to TRBD1. The CDR3 runs to 15 residues. Per the germline V gene, CDR1 is SGHVS and CDR2 is FQNEAQ. V shed 7 bases and J 7 bases; nucleotides not matched to a gene: 10.

The chain combines TRBV28 with TRBJ1-2; D not certain. The CDR3 is made up of 15 amino acids. The germline V gene has CDR1 MDHEN and CDR2 SYDVKM. V shed 2 bases and J shed 4 bases, with 14 bases lying between them. The CDR3 region is CASSLTGGLSYGYTF. CDR3 in DNA: TGTGCCAGCAGTTTAACGGGTGGACTTAGCTATGGCTACACCTTC.

This clone was recorded once. The chain links TRBV11-2 to TRBJ1-6; D uncertain. V lost 5 bases and J 5 bases, leaving 16 bases between the germline ends. There are 16 residues in the CDR3. The germline CDR1 and CDR2 sequences are SGHAT and FQNNGV. Here the CDR3 reads CASSLNSPGNNSPLHF. DNA of the CDR3: TGTGCCAGCAGCCTTAACAGCCCCGGGAATAATTCACCCCTCCACTTT.

The chain links TRBV5-1 to TRBJ2-4; 7 bases are shared with TRBD2. Trimming cost V 3 bases and J 1 base; bases outside gene matches: 1. Per germline, CDR1 SGHRS and CDR2 YFSETQ. This CDR3 spans 14 amino acids. CDR3 bases: TGCGCCAGCAGCTGGGAGGGGGCCAAAAACATTCAGTACTTC. It specifies CASSWEGAKNIQYF.

Worth noting for this clone: This likely comes from a read error, as the CDR3 has no conserved phenylalanine or tryptophan at its end. It is unclear where the CDR3 begins or ends on the DNA, so no DNA is shown, and the CDR3 is as TCRdb lists it. The J gene is TRBJ2-7, the V gene TRBV23-1; the table calls TRBD1, which could not be checked here. TRBV23-1 is filed as an ORF, its function uncertain. The CDR3 has 17 amino acids, counting both end residues. The CDR3 loop reads CASSPILDLKHWTGYGI.

The chain has TRBV21-1 and TRBJ2-3; the table's D gene call, TRBD2, was not cross checked with the DNA. TRBV21-1 is a pseudogene. CDR3 length: 20 amino acids. The CDR3 loop is CASSPPGLAGEVLGTDTQYF. DNA for the CDR3: TGTGCCAGCAGCCCCCCGGGACTAGCGGGAGAGGTCCTTGGCACAGATACGCAGTATTTT.

CDR3 bases: TGTGCCACCAGCAGAGATCGAACAGGTAATCAGCCCCAGCATTTT. This gives the protein CATSRDRTGNQPQHF. The chain combines TRBV15 with TRBJ1-5; D might be TRBD1 (5 bases). The length of the CDR3 is 15 residues. Germline V CDR1 and CDR2: LNHNV, YYDKDF (reference sequence). V was clipped by 0 bases and J by 4 bases, with 10 bases between them. The whole variable domain, remainder taken from reference TRBV15 and TRBJ1-5, is DAMVIQNPRYQVTQFGKPVTLSCSQTLNHNVMYWYQQKSSQAPKLLFHYYDKDFNNEADTPDNFQSRRPNTSFCFLDIRSPGLGDTAMYLCATSRDRTGNQPQHFGDGTRLSIL.